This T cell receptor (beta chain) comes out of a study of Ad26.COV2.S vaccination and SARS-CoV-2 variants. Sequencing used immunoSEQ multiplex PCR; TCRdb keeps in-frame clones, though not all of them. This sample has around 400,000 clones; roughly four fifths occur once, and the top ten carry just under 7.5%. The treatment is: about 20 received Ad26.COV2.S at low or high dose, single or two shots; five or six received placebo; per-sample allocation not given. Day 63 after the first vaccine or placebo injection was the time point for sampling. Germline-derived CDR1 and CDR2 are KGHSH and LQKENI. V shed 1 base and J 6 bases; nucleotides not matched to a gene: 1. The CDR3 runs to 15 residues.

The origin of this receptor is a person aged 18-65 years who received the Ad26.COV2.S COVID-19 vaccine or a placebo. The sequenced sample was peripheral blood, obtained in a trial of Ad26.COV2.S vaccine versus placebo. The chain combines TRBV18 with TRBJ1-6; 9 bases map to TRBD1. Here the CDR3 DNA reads TGTGCCAGCTCACCACAGGGACAGGGTAATTCACCCCTCCACTTT. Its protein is CASSPQGQGNSPLHF.